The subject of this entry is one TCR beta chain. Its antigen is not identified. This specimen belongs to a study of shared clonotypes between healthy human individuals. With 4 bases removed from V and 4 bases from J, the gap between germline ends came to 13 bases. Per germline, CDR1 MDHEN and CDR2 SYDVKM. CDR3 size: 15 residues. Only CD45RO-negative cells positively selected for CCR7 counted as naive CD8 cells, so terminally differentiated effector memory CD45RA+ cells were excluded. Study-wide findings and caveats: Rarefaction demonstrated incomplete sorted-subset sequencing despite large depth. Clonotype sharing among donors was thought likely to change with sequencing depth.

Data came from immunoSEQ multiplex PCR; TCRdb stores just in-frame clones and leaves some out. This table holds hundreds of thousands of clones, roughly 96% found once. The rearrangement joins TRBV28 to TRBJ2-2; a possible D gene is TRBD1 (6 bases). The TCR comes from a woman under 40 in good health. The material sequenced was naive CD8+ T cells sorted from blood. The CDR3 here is CASSSPYRVTGELFF. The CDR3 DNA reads TGTGCCAGCAGTTCCCCCTACAGGGTCACCGGGGAGCTGTTTTTT.